The present TCR beta chain was sequenced within a study of T cell clonality in common variable immunodeficiency (dated by TCRdb to between 2014 and 2016). General conclusions and limits of the study: Although equal DNA input was used, an average of roughly 89,000 unique sequences per sample was obtained for controls, compared with approximately 32,000 for CVID samples. The authors noted that sequencing repertoires of T cell subpopulations would be needed to clarify what caused the increased clonality in CVID. Fewer deletions and N-nucleotide insertions were reportedly observed in CVID TCRbeta sequences, and highly modified clones with 13 or more V deletions were reportedly absent from CVID TCRbeta sequences. Fewer TCRbeta clones were shared among CVID subjects than among healthy controls (p < 0.0001). TCRbeta clonality was higher in CVID subjects than in healthy controls (t-test p = 0.018), and the increase was most characteristic of about a third of subjects. Differences among patients in the CVID cohort limited the correlations between repertoire features and clinical complications.

CVID was diagnosed by standard criteria: serum IgG, IgA and/or IgM reduced below normal range, plus specific antibody deficiency. There were 44 subjects in the CVID group (roughly 30 male and around 15 female), ranging in age from roughly 9 to 65 years, with a mean age of around 39. Predominantly Caucasian heritage was noted among both the CVID patients and the healthy controls. All CVID subjects had received replacement immunoglobulin therapy for at least one year at the time of study participation. At the time of blood collection, no CVID subject was ill or was being treated with immunomodulatory or immunosuppressive medication. Heparinized peripheral whole blood samples of about 5 to 9 ml were collected from each donor. TCRbeta CDR3 repertoires were sequenced from genomic DNA of adults with common variable immune deficiency (CVID) and healthy adult controls. Diluted blood was density-centrifuged over Hypaque 1077 or Ficoll-Paque to isolate peripheral blood mononuclear cells. Genomic DNA was obtained from unsorted mononuclear cells using either Qiagen column purification or a centrifugation-based method.

CVID samples and control samples contributed equivalent amounts of genomic DNA as sequencing input. For every sample, a 60 bp segment covering the rearranged TCRbeta CDR3 region was amplified and then sequenced. The immunoSEQ assay, a bias-corrected multiplex PCR with high-throughput sequencing, was employed for TCRbeta amplification. The original pipeline was this. Each unique nucleotide sequence was treated as a clone and annotated with V, D and J genes, copy number and frequency. Sequences were labeled productive if in frame, and non-productive if out of frame or containing stop codons. As previously described, clonality was calculated on the basis of Shannon's entropy. Mean CDR3 Kyte-Doolittle hydropathy was derived from the predicted amino acid sequences of productive clones. Scaled V gene usage was hierarchically clustered using Manhattan distance and complete linkage with the R hclust function. Sharing of clones by CDR3 amino acid sequence was evaluated by resampling 12 repertoires per group over 100 rounds. Repertoires were searched for approximately 70 published EBV-specific and approximately 240 published CMV-specific TCRbeta sequences. A couple of CVID samples yielding fewer than 10,000 sequences were excluded from analysis, leaving approximately 46 CVID repertoires. TCRdb limited this immuneACCESS table to in-frame rearrangements with V and J called. A share of clones is missing; checked studies link under half to unresolved V genes, and the rest is unexplained. V and J calls and clone size follow that table, whereas D and trimming were derived from the DNA. The sample has over 30,000 clones on record, with no singletons. Of the sample, 6.1% falls within the top ten clones.

This clone was picked up many times. This receptor's antigen is unknown. Sequencing ends 3 residues short of the CDR3 end; the germline J gene provides the rest. The CDR1 and CDR2 encoded by the germline V gene are MNHNS and SASEGT. The CDR3 runs 14 amino acids, cysteine and phenylalanine included. Sequencing covers 33 bases of the CDR3, shown here with the frame starting at base 1. Deletion took 4 bases off V and 1 base off J, with a span of 7 bases between the germline ends. Input material: peripheral blood mononuclear cells. This receptor was taken from a human donor with common variable immunodeficiency. The chain joins TRBV6-1 to TRBJ1-4; no D segment can be confidently identified. CDR3 loop: CASSVTRTNEKLFF. The sequenced CDR3 bases are TGTGCCAGCAGTGTTACTAGAACTAATGAAAAA.